Given below is one T cell receptor (beta chain) in context. The entry originates in a study of immune evolution from preneoplasia to lung adenocarcinoma. Trimming took 8 bases from V and 3 from J, leaving 8 bases between them. The CDR3 has 11 amino acids. Germline assignment: CDR1 MNHEY and CDR2 SMNVEV (reference sequence). TCRdb's table, derived via immunoSEQ multiplex PCR, lists solely in-frame clones and lacks some. Here the sample spans fewer than 3,000 clones, around 86% being singletons. This TCR was recovered from a person aged 55-80 years with lung adenocarcinoma. Material: FFPE adjacent normal lung tissue. The genes are TRBV27 and TRBJ2-7; the D gene is possibly TRBD2 (5 bases). CDR3 nucleotide sequence: TGTGCCAGCGGCGACTACTACGAGCAGTACTTC. Residues: CASGDYYEQYF.